The 29 T cell receptor beta chains in this list originate from one sample, sequenced in a study of beta chain features in type 1 diabetes. Regarding the study as a whole: Type 1 diabetes patients had TCRB CDR3s that were shorter (moderately but significantly so) in all four CD4+ subsets.

Of the isolated RNA, all was reverse transcribed, and so the sequenced material was expressed TCRB transcripts. Assay used: immunoSEQ multiplex PCR; TCRdb lists only in-frame clones, some missing. The sample gives approximately 170,000 clones, approximately 8.1% of which show up once; roughly 0.46% is in the top ten. These receptors' antigens are unknown. The sequencing sample was made of central memory CD4+ T cells from blood. The receptors were sampled from a man between 18 and 29 years old with type 1 diabetes.

This clone has more than one count but fewer than ten. This chain joins TRBV27 and TRBJ2-7; TRBD1 agrees at 9 bases. The CDR3 covers 15 residues. Germline V gene data show CDR1 as MNHEY and CDR2 as SMNVEV (reference sequence). Germline trimming cut 5 bases from V and 6 bases from J; bases unmatched to any gene: 11. The CDR3 loop reads CASSPTGTGRSEQYF. DNA of the CDR3: TGTGCCAGCAGTCCCACCGGGACAGGGAGGAGCGAGCAGTACTTC.

The chain carries TRBV6-6 and TRBJ2-3, with TRBD2 matching over 7 bases. The V segment lost 6 bases and the J segment 3 bases; nucleotides outside the gene matches: 9. The CDR3 has 15 amino acids. Germline loops: CDR1 MNHNY, CDR2 SVGAGI (reference sequence). As DNA, the CDR3 is TGTGCCAGCAGCACCCCGCGCGGGAGAACAGATACGCAGTATTTT. Translated, it gives CASSTPRGRTDTQYF.

In this sample, this clone turned up a few times. CDR3 sequence reads: CASSTGTAEAETQYF. The CDR3 nucleotides read TGCGCCAGCAGCACCGGGACAGCAGAAGCAGAGACCCAGTACTTC. The chain carries TRBV5-1 and TRBJ2-5; TRBD1 agrees at 7 bases. CDR1 SGHRS and CDR2 YFSETQ come from the germline V gene. The J segment lost 4 bases and the V segment lost 4 bases, leaving 10 bases of the junction unmatched. CDR3 size: 15 residues. The full variable domain, completed using reference TRBV5-1 and TRBJ2-5, is KAGVTQTPRYLIKTRGQQVTLSCSPISGHRSVSWYQQTPGQGLQFLFEYFSETQRNKGNFPGRFSGRQFSNSRSEMNVSTLELGDSALYLCASSTGTAEAETQYFGPGTRLLVL.

This clone turned up a few times. The V call is TRBV18, the J call TRBJ2-7; TRBD2 is a possible D gene (6 bases). CDR1 is KGHSH, CDR2 LQKENI, per germline. The length of the CDR3 is 16 residues. The ends were cut back, 3 bases at V and 2 bases at J, with 17 bases in the middle. The CDR3: CASSPGPGTGAYEQYF. CDR3 DNA sequence: TGTGCCAGCTCACCGGGTCCCGGGACTGGGGCCTACGAGCAGTACTTC.

This clone was found a few times. The CDR3 DNA reads as TGTGCCAGCAGCTCCGACAGGTACCAGCCCCAGCATTTT. As protein: CASSSDRYQPQHF. The rearrangement links TRBV13 to TRBJ1-5; the D gene is possibly TRBD1 (6 bases). Trimming cost V 4 bases and J 7 bases, with 11 bases left between them. From germline, CDR1 is PRHDT and CDR2 FYEKMQ (reference sequence). This CDR3 has 13 amino acids.

This clone was picked up a small number of times. V usage is TRBV19 and J usage is TRBJ1-5; D gene unclear. The CDR3 spans 15 residues. Germline V gives CDR1 LNHDA, CDR2 SQIVND (reference sequence). V was pared by 0 bases and J by 0 bases, with 6 bases between. The CDR3 protein is CASSIDRGSNQPQHF. The CDR3 nucleotides read TGTGCCAGTAGTATAGATCGGGGTAGCAATCAGCCCCAGCATTTT.

The V call is TRBV13, the J call TRBJ1-2, with a weak D call TRBD1 (5 bases). V was clipped by 2 bases and J by 8 bases, with 12 bases between them. From germline, CDR1 is PRHDT and CDR2 FYEKMQ (reference sequence). This CDR3 contains 13 residues. The CDR3: CASSLFGGVGYTF. The CDR3 nucleotides are TGTGCCAGCAGCTTATTTGGAGGGGTCGGCTACACCTTC.

The CDR3, as DNA: TGTGCCACGCAGGGAGGTTGGAATGAGCAGTTCTTC. Its protein product is CATQGGWNEQFF. The J gene is TRBJ2-1, the V gene TRBV6-5, with D possibly TRBD2 on 6 matching bases. The ends were cut back, 10 bases at V and 7 bases at J, with 14 bases in the middle. The CDR3 spans 12 residues. Germline CDR1 is MNHEY and CDR2 is SVGAGI.

The chain joins TRBV18 to TRBJ2-7, with 8 nucleotides matching TRBD1. The CDR3 is 13 residues long. With V trimmed by 2 bases and J by 3 bases, 0 bases remained unmatched. Germline V gene lookup returns CDR1 KGHSH and CDR2 LQKENI. This chain's CDR3 is CASSPTGGYEQYF. The DNA of the CDR3 is TGTGCCAGCTCACCAACAGGGGGCTACGAGCAGTACTTC. The full variable domain, rest sourced from reference TRBV18 and TRBJ2-7, is NAGVMQNPRHLVRRRGQEARLRCSPMKGHSHVYWYRQLPEEGLKFMVYLQKENIIDESGMPKERFSAEFPKEGPSILRIQQVVRGDSAAYFCASSPTGGYEQYFGPGTRLTVT.

This clone came up a few times. The chain is built from TRBV7-9 and TRBJ1-4; D is uncertain. Trimming removed 3 bases from V and 4 bases from J, with 9 bases in between. From germline, CDR1 is SEHNR and CDR2 FQNEAQ (reference sequence). The CDR3 spans 14 residues. The DNA for the CDR3 is TGTGCCAGCAGCTTGGGAGAAATTAATGAAAAACTGTTTTTT. Encoded protein: CASSLGEINEKLFF.

V is TRBV30 and J is TRBJ1-1; 7 positions match TRBD1. The CDR3 is 14 amino acids. J lost 0 bases, V lost 3 bases, and 4 bases had no gene match. CDR1 and CDR2 (germline): GTSNPN, SVGIG (reference sequence). The CDR3 is CAWSRDSMNTEAFF. The CDR3, as DNA: TGTGCCTGGAGCCGGGACAGCATGAACACTGAAGCTTTCTTT.

The chain recombines TRBV5-4 with TRBJ2-7; possibly TRBD1 for D (5 bases). This CDR3 is built from 11 residues. Trimming removed 3 bases from V and 6 bases from J, with 7 bases in between. Germline CDR1 is SGHNT and CDR2 is YYREEE (reference sequence). The CDR3 nucleotides are TGTGCCAGCAGCTCAGGGCCCGAGCAGTACTTC. Its translation is CASSSGPEQYF.

The genes are TRBV21-1 and TRBJ1-5; TRBD1, as called in the table, went unchecked against the DNA. TRBV21-1 is flagged as a pseudogene. The CDR3 spans 14 residues. The CDR3 region has the DNA TGTGCCAGCAGAGACAGGGTCTGGGACCAGCCCCAGCATTTT. It yields the protein CASRDRVWDQPQHF.

The chain combines TRBV7-9 with TRBJ1-6; D is undetermined. V was clipped by 8 bases and J by 7 bases, with 9 bases between them. CDR3 length: 12 residues. CDR1 is SEHNR, CDR2 FQNEAQ, per germline (reference sequence). The CDR3 DNA reads as TGTGCCAGCGAACCCGAGAATTCACCCCTCCACTTT. It translates to CASEPENSPLHF.

This clone was recorded many times. The gene calls are TRBV29-1 and TRBJ2-3, with 7 bases matching TRBD1. This CDR3 spans 13 amino acids. V shed 7 bases, J shed 6 bases, and the junction held 10 bases outside the gene matches. Germline CDR1 is SQVTM and CDR2 is ANQGSEA. CDR3 sequence reads: CSARGIPHDTQYF. The CDR3 region has the DNA TGCAGCGCCAGGGGGATACCTCACGATACGCAGTATTTT.

This clone was seen a few times. J is TRBJ1-4 and V is TRBV7-9, with 7 positions matching TRBD1. There are 12 residues in the CDR3. Germline CDR1 SEHNR, CDR2 FQNEAQ (reference sequence). V lost 4 bases and J lost 8; bases outside the gene matches: 1. CDR3 sequence: CASSSQGEKLFF. CDR3 DNA sequence: TGTGCCAGCAGCTCACAGGGGGAAAAACTGTTTTTT.

This clone was detected only a few times. The V call is TRBV14, the J call TRBJ2-3; possibly TRBD2 for D (6 bases). V was pared by 4 bases and J by 3 bases, with 14 bases between. This CDR3 is 15 amino acids long. Germline V CDR1 and CDR2: SGHDN, FVKESK. The CDR3 is CASSLKGLVTDTQYF. CDR3 sequence (DNA): TGTGCCAGCAGCCTAAAGGGACTGGTAACAGATACGCAGTATTTT.

Only a few counts were recorded for this clone. The J gene is TRBJ2-2, the V gene TRBV7-2; 12 nucleotides align to TRBD2. V trimming: 1 base; J trimming: 4 bases; junction bases outside the gene matches: 1. This CDR3 is 16 amino acids long. The germline gives CDR1 SGHTA, CDR2 FQGNSA. The CDR3 DNA reads TGTGCCAGCAGCTTAGTGGGACTAGCGGGCACCGGGGAGCTGTTTTTT. Encoded protein: CASSLVGLAGTGELFF.

About this clone: Sequence at one end of the junction differs from germline and may be a read error. The rearrangement links TRBV18 to TRBJ1-2; 7 positions match TRBD1. There are 13 residues in the CDR3. Germline loops: CDR1 KGHSH, CDR2 LQKENI. CDR3 in DNA: TGTGCCAGCTCACCAGGGACAGAAAGTTCTGCCCTCTTC. This sequence encodes CASSPGTESSALF.

CDR3 region: CSERATTDTQYF. In nucleotides, the CDR3 is TGCAGCGAGAGGGCAACCACAGATACGCAGTATTTT. The gene calls are TRBV29-1 and TRBJ2-3; D may be TRBD2 (5 bases). In germline, CDR1 is SQVTM, CDR2 ANQGSEA. The CDR3 totals 12 residues. V lost 7 bases and J 2 bases, leaving 10 bases between the germline ends.

With respect to this clone: Compared with germline, one end of the junction differs, possibly owing to a read error. This rearrangement joins TRBV30 to TRBJ1-3; TRBD1 matches 7 bases. The CDR3 has 12 residues. Per the germline V gene, CDR1 is GTSNPN and CDR2 is SVGIG (reference sequence). The CDR3 bases are TGCGCGACAGGGACCCCTGGAAACACCATATATTTT. The encoded protein is CATGTPGNTIYF.

V is TRBV9 and J is TRBJ2-3; D perhaps matches TRBD2 (5 bases). The CDR3 has 15 amino acids. Deletions cut 2 bases from V and 2 bases from J, with 12 bases between. Germline V gives CDR1 SGDLS, CDR2 YYNGEE. CDR3 protein: CASSVGGRNTDTQYF. The CDR3 DNA is TGTGCCAGCAGCGTTGGAGGCCGGAACACAGATACGCAGTATTTT.

This chain links TRBV30 with TRBJ2-3, with D possibly being TRBD2 (6 bases). There are 14 residues in the CDR3. Germline CDR1 GTSNPN, CDR2 SVGIG (reference sequence). Trimming took off 7 bases at V and 5 bases at J, with 19 bases between the two ends. The CDR3 bases are TGTGCCTCCTCCTATCCGGGACTCCTAGATACGCAGTATTTT. It specifies CASSYPGLLDTQYF.

V gene TRBV7-2 combines with J gene TRBJ2-5, with 9 positions matching TRBD2. This CDR3 region has 14 residues. The ends lost 5 bases at V and 5 bases at J; junction bases unmatched: 6. Germline V gene lookup returns CDR1 SGHTA and CDR2 FQGNSA. The CDR3 loop reads CASSLLAGAETQYF. As DNA, the CDR3 is TGTGCCAGCAGCCTATTAGCGGGGGCGGAGACCCAGTACTTC.

The chain uses TRBV15 and TRBJ1-2; the D is unclear. V lost 0 bases and J 12 bases, leaving 14 bases between the germline ends. The V gene's germline CDR1 is LNHNV and CDR2 YYDKDF (reference sequence). CDR3 size: 13 residues. CDR3 in amino acids: CATSREIFGVHTF. In nucleotides, the CDR3 is TGTGCCACCAGCAGAGAAATTTTCGGGGTCCACACCTTC.

This clone has just a few counts. The V and J genes are TRBV15 and TRBJ2-7; D not certain. Trimming shortened V by 0 bases and J by 6 bases, and 6 bases separated the two germline ends. CDR3 length: 12 residues. Germline V gene lookup returns CDR1 LNHNV and CDR2 YYDKDF (reference sequence). The CDR3 is CATSRDEREQYF. CDR3 coding DNA: TGTGCCACCAGCAGAGATGAGCGCGAGCAGTACTTC.

V gene TRBV5-1 combines with J gene TRBJ1-1; 7 nucleotides agree with TRBD1. V was clipped by 4 bases and J by 4 bases; unmatched bases: 10. This CDR3 region has 15 residues. CDR1 is SGHRS, CDR2 YFSETQ, per germline. CDR3 DNA sequence: TGCGCCAGCAGCGTCGCAACAGGGGTAGGCACTGAAGCTTTCTTT. Amino acids: CASSVATGVGTEAFF.

A few counts support this clone. This sequence joins TRBV28 and TRBJ2-4; 7 nucleotides agree with TRBD1. V lost 4 bases to trimming and J lost 6 bases; unmatched junction nucleotides: 9. This CDR3 comprises 15 residues. Germline CDR1 reads MDHEN; CDR2 reads SYDVKM. The CDR3 nucleotides read TGTGCCAGCAGTTCGGCAGGGGGATCCCGAAACATTCAGTACTTC. Translating gives CASSSAGGSRNIQYF.

The chain uses TRBV28 and TRBJ1-2, with D possibly matching TRBD1 (6 bases). V dropped 5 bases and J dropped 5 bases, with 15 bases sitting between them. CDR1 MDHEN and CDR2 SYDVKM come from the germline V gene. The CDR3 is 14 amino acids. Written as DNA, the CDR3 is TGTGCCAGCAGTGCCGCCGGACAGAGATATGGCTACACCTTC. This translates into CASSAAGQRYGYTF.